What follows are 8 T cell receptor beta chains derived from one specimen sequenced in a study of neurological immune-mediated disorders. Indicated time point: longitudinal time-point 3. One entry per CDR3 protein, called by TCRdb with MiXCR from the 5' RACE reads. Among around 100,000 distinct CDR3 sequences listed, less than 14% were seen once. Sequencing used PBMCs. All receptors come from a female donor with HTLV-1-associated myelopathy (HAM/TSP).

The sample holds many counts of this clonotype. The CDR3 here is CASSLGELNTGELFF. For the CDR3, the DNA is TGCGCCAGCAGCTTGGGGGAATTGAACACCGGGGAGCTGTTTTTT. V usage is TRBV5-1 and J usage is TRBJ2-2; no firm D call. Trimming took off 0 bases at V and 1 base at J, with 7 bases between the two ends. In germline, CDR1 is SGHRS, CDR2 YFSETQ. The CDR3 spans 15 residues. Full variable domain (outside the CDR3, taken from reference TRBV5-1 and TRBJ2-2): KAGVTQTPRYLIKTRGQQVTLSCSPISGHRSVSWYQQTPGQGLQFLFEYFSETQRNKGNFPGRFSGRQFSNSRSEMNVSTLELGDSALYLCASSLGELNTGELFFGEGSRLTVL.

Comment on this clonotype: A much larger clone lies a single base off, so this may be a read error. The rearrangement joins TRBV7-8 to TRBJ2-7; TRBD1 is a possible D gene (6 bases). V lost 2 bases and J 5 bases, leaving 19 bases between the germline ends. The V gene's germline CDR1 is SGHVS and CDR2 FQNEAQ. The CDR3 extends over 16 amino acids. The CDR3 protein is CASSLCLGRGYDEQYF. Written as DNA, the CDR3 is TGTGCCAGCAGCTTATGTCTGGGCAGGGGCTACGACGAGCAGTACTTC.

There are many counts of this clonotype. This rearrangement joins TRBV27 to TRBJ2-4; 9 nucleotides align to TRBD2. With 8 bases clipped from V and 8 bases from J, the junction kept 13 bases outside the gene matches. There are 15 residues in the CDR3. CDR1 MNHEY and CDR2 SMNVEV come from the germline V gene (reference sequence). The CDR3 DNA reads TGTGCCAGCTTACAGCGGGGGGTGCCGGGGGACATTCAGTACTTC. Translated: CASLQRGVPGDIQYF.

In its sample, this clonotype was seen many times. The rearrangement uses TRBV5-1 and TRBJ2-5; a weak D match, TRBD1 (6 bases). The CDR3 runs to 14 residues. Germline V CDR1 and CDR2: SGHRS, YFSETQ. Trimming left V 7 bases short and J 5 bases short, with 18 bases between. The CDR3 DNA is TGCGCCAGCGGCCCGACAGGATGGGAGGAGACCCAGTACTTC. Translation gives CASGPTGWEETQYF.

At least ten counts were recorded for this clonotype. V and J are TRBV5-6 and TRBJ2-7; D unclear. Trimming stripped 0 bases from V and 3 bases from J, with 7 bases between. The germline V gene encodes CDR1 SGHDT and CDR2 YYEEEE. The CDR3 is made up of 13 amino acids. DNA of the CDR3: TGTGCCAGCAGCTTGGGGAGCAACTACGAGCAGTACTTC. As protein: CASSLGSNYEQYF. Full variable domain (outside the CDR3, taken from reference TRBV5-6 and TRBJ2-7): DAGVTQSPTHLIKTRGQQVTLRCSPKSGHDTVSWYQQALGQGPQFIFQYYEEEERQRGNFPDRFSGHQFPNYSSELNVNALLLGDSALYLCASSLGSNYEQYFGPGTRLTVT.

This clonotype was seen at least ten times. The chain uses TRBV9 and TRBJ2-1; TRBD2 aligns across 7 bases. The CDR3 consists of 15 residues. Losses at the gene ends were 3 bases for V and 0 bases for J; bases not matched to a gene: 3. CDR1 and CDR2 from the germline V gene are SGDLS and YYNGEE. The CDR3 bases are TGTGCCAGCAGCGGCCGCGGGAGCTCCTACAATGAGCAGTTCTTC. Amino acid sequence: CASSGRGSSYNEQFF.

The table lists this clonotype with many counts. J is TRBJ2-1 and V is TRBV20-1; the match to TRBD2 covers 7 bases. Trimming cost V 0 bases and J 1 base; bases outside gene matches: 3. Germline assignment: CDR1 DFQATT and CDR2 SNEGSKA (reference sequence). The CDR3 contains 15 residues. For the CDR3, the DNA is TGCAGTGCTAGAGATGGGGGGGGATCCTACAATGAGCAGTTCTTC. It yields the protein CSARDGGGSYNEQFF.

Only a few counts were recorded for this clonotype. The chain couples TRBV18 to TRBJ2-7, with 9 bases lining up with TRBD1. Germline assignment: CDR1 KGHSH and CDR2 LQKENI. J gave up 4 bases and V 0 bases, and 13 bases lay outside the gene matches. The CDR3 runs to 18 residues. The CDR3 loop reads CASSPPPGTGYGGYEQYF. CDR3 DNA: TGTGCCAGCTCACCACCTCCCGGGACAGGGTACGGAGGGTACGAGCAGTACTTC.